The 27 T cell receptor beta chains listed next were all sequenced from one sample in a study of blood T cell repertoires in COVID-19. Data came from immunoSEQ multiplex PCR; TCRdb stores just in-frame clones and leaves some out. This sample has around 140,000 clones; approximately 88% occur once, and the top ten carry 1.7%. Sample: peripheral blood. The origin of the receptors is a woman aged 50 to 60 with acute or convalescent COVID-19.

This clone was seen once. This chain joins TRBV5-6 and TRBJ2-3, with TRBD2 as a possible D gene (7 bases). Trimming shortened V by 4 bases and J by 2 bases, and 23 bases separated the two germline ends. The germline V gene encodes CDR1 SGHDT and CDR2 YYEEEE. CDR3 length equals 18 residues. The CDR3 is CASSLLRARGPNTDTQYF. Written as DNA, the CDR3 is TGTGCCAGCAGCCTTTTGCGTGCGCGGGGGCCCAACACAGATACGCAGTATTTT.

V is TRBV7-2 and J is TRBJ2-7; no clear D gene. The germline V and J ends were trimmed by 0 bases and 2 bases, with 5 bases remaining between them. Germline V gene sequence: CDR1 SGHTA, CDR2 FQGNSA. The CDR3 runs to 13 residues. The chain's CDR3 is CASSLARTYEQYF. As DNA, the CDR3 is TGTGCCAGCAGCTTAGCCAGGACCTACGAGCAGTACTTC.

This clone was seen a few times. The CDR3 protein is CAISGGTGSNYGYTF. The DNA of the CDR3 is TGTGCCATCAGTGGAGGGACAGGGAGTAACTATGGCTACACCTTC. The chain is built from TRBV10-3 and TRBJ1-2, with 9 bases fitting TRBD1. The CDR3 consists of 15 residues. The germline gives CDR1 ENHRY, CDR2 SYGVKD. Germline trimming cut 4 bases from V and 1 base from J; bases unmatched to any gene: 4.

This sequence joins TRBV6-5 and TRBJ1-4; a weak D match, TRBD1 (6 bases). V lost 7 bases, J lost 6 bases, and 15 bases lay in between. Germline CDR1 is MNHEY and CDR2 is SVGAGI. The CDR3 totals 14 residues. The CDR3 loop reads CASILGGADEKLFF. In DNA, the CDR3 is TGTGCCAGCATCCTTGGGGGGGCAGATGAAAAACTGTTTTTT.

The chain recombines TRBV10-1 with TRBJ1-4; no firm D call. V lost 0 bases, J lost 4 bases, and 9 bases lay in between. CDR1 and CDR2 (germline): WNHNN, SYGVQD (reference sequence). This CDR3 spans 15 amino acids. CDR3 region: CASSESRRDNEKLFF. The DNA of the CDR3 is TGCGCCAGCAGTGAGTCAAGACGGGATAATGAAAAACTGTTTTTT.

This rearrangement joins TRBV28 to TRBJ2-5, with 8 bases fitting TRBD2. Germline values: CDR1 MDHEN, CDR2 SYDVKM. CDR3 length: 14 residues. The ends lost 7 bases at V and 1 base at J; junction bases unmatched: 5. DNA of the CDR3: TGTGCCAGCACCAACCGGGGGGGCCAAGAGACCCAGTACTTC. Encoded protein: CASTNRGGQETQYF.

The V call is TRBV6-5, the J call TRBJ1-2; the D is unclear. V was shortened by 2 bases and J by 3 bases, with 7 bases between the two germline ends. The germline V gene has CDR1 MNHEY and CDR2 SVGAGI. The length of the CDR3 is 13 residues. CDR3 nucleotides: TGTGCCAGCAGTTACCAGGTTGACTATGGCTACACCTTC. It is translated as CASSYQVDYGYTF.

In this sample, this clone turned up once. V usage is TRBV9 and J usage is TRBJ1-1; maybe TRBD1 (6 bases). V was trimmed by 0 bases and J by 7 bases, leaving 7 bases between them. The CDR3 contains 12 residues. The germline CDR1 and CDR2 sequences are SGDLS and YYNGEE. CDR3 region: CASSVGRGEAFF. The DNA of the CDR3 is TGTGCCAGCAGCGTAGGCAGGGGTGAAGCTTTCTTT.

Comment on this clone: Other DNA sequences in this sample translate to the same CDR3. J is TRBJ2-1 and V is TRBV5-1, with a possible D match to TRBD2 (6 bases). The CDR3 is made up of 15 amino acids. V was trimmed by 0 bases and J by 0 bases, leaving 7 bases between them. From germline, CDR1 is SGHRS and CDR2 YFSETQ. Here the CDR3 reads CASSLGGLSYNEQFF. The CDR3 DNA sequence: TGCGCCAGCAGCTTGGGGGGACTCTCCTACAATGAGCAGTTCTTC.

The chain employs TRBV11-2 and TRBJ1-1; D ambiguous. The CDR3 length is 12 residues. V was pared by 1 base and J by 4 bases, with 4 bases between. CDR1 and CDR2 from the germline V gene are SGHAT and FQNNGV. CDR3 in amino acids: CASSLVRTEAFF. In DNA form, the CDR3 reads TGTGCCAGCAGCTTAGTTCGCACTGAAGCTTTCTTT.

V is TRBV7-6 and J is TRBJ1-1; 9 nucleotides line up with TRBD1. The CDR3 has 16 residues. Germline V gene sequence: CDR1 SGHVS, CDR2 FNYEAQ. J lost 1 base, V lost 5 bases, and 8 bases had no gene match. The chain's CDR3 is CASSLMAGQGNTEAFF. CDR3 nucleotide sequence: TGTGCCAGCAGCCTCATGGCGGGACAGGGGAACACTGAAGCTTTCTTT.

This chain links TRBV25-1 with TRBJ1-1; D is undetermined. The CDR3 has 16 residues. With 1 base removed from V and 4 bases from J, the gap between germline ends came to 16 bases. The germline gives CDR1 MGHDK, CDR2 SYGVNS. The CDR3 coding sequence is TGTGCCAGCAGTGAATGGGTTCCCCCGGCGGGCACTGAAGCTTTCTTT. Protein: CASSEWVPPAGTEAFF.

CDR3 region: CASSSTGIYGYTF. CDR3 DNA sequence: TGCGCCAGCAGCTCGACAGGGATCTATGGCTACACCTTC. This chain links TRBV5-1 with TRBJ1-2; 7 nucleotides line up with TRBD1. This CDR3 region has 13 residues. Germline CDR1 SGHRS, CDR2 YFSETQ. V lost 3 bases and J lost 4; bases outside the gene matches: 3.

This clone was seen at least ten times. The V gene is TRBV27, the J gene TRBJ2-3; D perhaps matches TRBD1 (6 bases). The CDR3 is made up of 15 amino acids. The ends were cut back, 4 bases at V and 0 bases at J, with 11 bases in the middle. Germline CDR1 reads MNHEY; CDR2 reads SMNVEV (reference sequence). The CDR3 DNA reads as TGTGCCAGCAGTTGGGGACACCCTAGCACAGATACGCAGTATTTT. This gives the protein CASSWGHPSTDTQYF.

The chain recombines TRBV28 with TRBJ2-7; D gene unclear. Germline V lookup: CDR1 MDHEN, CDR2 SYDVKM. There are 14 residues in the CDR3. V was pared by 2 bases and J by 4 bases, with 12 bases between. The CDR3: CASSLHTPQYEQYF. As DNA, the CDR3 is TGTGCCAGCAGTTTACATACCCCACAGTACGAGCAGTACTTC.

As concerns this clone: At one end the junction does not follow the germline gene, possibly because of a read error. The chain is built from TRBV7-7 and TRBJ2-5; weak D call: TRBD2 (6 bases). Germline V CDR1 and CDR2: SSHAT, FNYEAQ (reference sequence). The CDR3 is made up of 13 amino acids. DNA for the CDR3: TGTGCTAGCAGCCTACCGGGGGAAGAGACCCAGTACTTC. This encodes CASSLPGEETQYF.

This clone appeared a single time. V is TRBV6-6 and J is TRBJ1-1; a weak D match, TRBD1 (5 bases). CDR1 MNHNY and CDR2 SVGAGI come from the germline V gene (reference sequence). V was trimmed by 2 bases and J by 5 bases, leaving 15 bases between them. The CDR3 is made up of 15 amino acids. This CDR3 reads CASSYPETAMTEAFF. For the CDR3, the DNA is TGTGCCAGCAGTTACCCTGAGACAGCTATGACTGAAGCTTTCTTT.

In its sample, this clone was seen a few times. The DNA of the CDR3 is TGTGCCAGCAGCTTAACCCTGCGGGGCGAGAATGGCTACACCTTC. Protein product: CASSLTLRGENGYTF. The V call is TRBV7-3, the J call TRBJ1-2, with D perhaps matching TRBD1 (5 bases). CDR1 is SGHTA, CDR2 FQGTGA, per germline. This CDR3 region has 15 residues. The germline V and J ends were trimmed by 0 bases and 6 bases, with 14 bases remaining between them. Drawing the rest from reference TRBV7-3 and TRBJ1-2, the complete variable domain is GAGVSQTPSNKVTEKGKYVELRCDPISGHTALYWYRQSLGQGPEFLIYFQGTGAADDSGLPNDRFFAVRPEGSVSTLKIQRTERGDSAVYLCASSLTLRGENGYTFGSGTRLTVV.

This chain joins TRBV4-2 and TRBJ2-1, with 13 bases that match TRBD2. CDR1 and CDR2 (germline): LGHNA, YNFKEQ. Unmatched junction bases numbered 7, after V lost 2 bases and J lost 9 bases. CDR3 length: 16 amino acids. In DNA, the CDR3 is TGTGCCAGCAGCCAACGGACTAGCGGGGGTTTGTTTGAGCAGTTCTTC. It yields the protein CASSQRTSGGLFEQFF.

The V gene is TRBV9, the J gene TRBJ2-3, with 9 bases that match TRBD2. V gave up 2 bases and J gave up 3 bases; unmatched junction bases: 4. Germline CDR1 reads SGDLS; CDR2 reads YYNGEE. CDR3 length equals 15 residues. This chain's CDR3 is CASSVLAGVTDTQYF. DNA of the CDR3: TGTGCCAGCAGCGTCTTAGCGGGAGTAACAGATACGCAGTATTTT.

In this sample, this clone turned up a few times. This chain joins TRBV5-6 and TRBJ1-6; D not resolved. V lost 1 base to trimming and J lost 11 bases, with 16 bases between them. Germline loops: CDR1 SGHDT, CDR2 YYEEEE. The CDR3 is 15 residues long. CDR3 coding DNA: TGTGCCAGCAGCTTGAGTCCCAGTATCGCTGCACCCCTCCACTTT. Translating gives CASSLSPSIAAPLHF.

Concerning this clone itself: Other DNA sequences from this sample encode an identical CDR3 as well. The V and J genes are TRBV28 and TRBJ2-7; 9 nucleotides align to TRBD1. Germline V gene lookup returns CDR1 MDHEN and CDR2 SYDVKM. V was clipped by 3 bases and J by 5 bases; unmatched bases: 5. This CDR3 comprises 14 residues. The CDR3 DNA reads as TGTGCCAGCAGTTTGGGGGACAGGGTCGACGAGCAGTACTTC. Encoded protein: CASSLGDRVDEQYF.

J is TRBJ2-3 and V is TRBV10-1, with D maybe TRBD2 (6 bases). Germline V gene data show CDR1 as WNHNN and CDR2 as SYGVQD (reference sequence). Trimming cost V 3 bases and J 3 bases, with 19 bases left between them. This CDR3 has 17 amino acids. DNA for the CDR3: TGCGCCAGCAGTGACCAAATTCGGGAGTCCGGGACAGATACGCAGTATTTT. This gives the protein CASSDQIRESGTDTQYF.

By frequency in the sample, this clone is medium-sized. V gene TRBV6-6 combines with J gene TRBJ2-2, with TRBD2 identical over 10 bases. The trim removed 5 bases at V and 6 bases at J, leaving 12 bases unmatched. The CDR3 extends over 17 amino acids. Germline V gene lookup returns CDR1 MNHNY and CDR2 SVGAGI (reference sequence). CDR3 sequence: CASSLNSAGGPAGELFF. The CDR3 DNA follows: TGTGCCAGCAGTCTAAACTCAGCGGGAGGGCCGGCCGGGGAGCTGTTTTTT.

V usage is TRBV5-1 and J usage is TRBJ1-5; a possible D gene is TRBD1 (6 bases). V shed 4 bases and J shed 0 bases, with 14 bases lying between them. The CDR3 length is 16 residues. The germline V gene has CDR1 SGHRS and CDR2 YFSETQ. For the CDR3, the DNA is TGCGCCAGCAGCCCGGGACACGTGTATAGCAATCAGCCCCAGCATTTT. Its protein is CASSPGHVYSNQPQHF.

The chain links TRBV7-3 to TRBJ2-2; a weak D match, TRBD2 (6 bases). Trimming shortened V by 5 bases and J by 0 bases, and 16 bases separated the two germline ends. Germline-derived CDR1 and CDR2 are SGHTA and FQGTGA. The CDR3 is 17 residues long. The CDR3 DNA sequence: TGTGCCAGCAGCGGGCAATCCGGGACTCCGAACACCGGGGAGCTGTTTTTT. Its protein product is CASSGQSGTPNTGELFF.

The rearrangement uses TRBV11-2 and TRBJ1-1; D unresolved. This CDR3 is 15 amino acids long. In germline, CDR1 is SGHAT, CDR2 FQNNGV. Trimming removed 0 bases at V and 4 bases at J, with 12 bases between. The CDR3 nucleotides read TGTGCCAGCAGCTTAGATCGGGCGGAGGGCACTGAAGCTTTCTTT. This encodes CASSLDRAEGTEAFF.